These 20 T cell receptor beta chains share one sample of origin, sequenced in a study of graft-versus-host responses after intestinal transplantation. For these TCRs, the target antigens are not known. Sequencing used immunoSEQ multiplex PCR; TCRdb keeps in-frame clones, though not all of them. The table records about 92,000 clones, less than 90% of them present only once. The starting material was unstimulated CD8+ T cells sorted from spleen or lymph node cells, obtained before intestinal transplant. The source of these receptors is a human donor who received an intestinal transplant.

The DNA for the CDR3 is TGCAGCGTCGGACAGCAAGGGGGCTACACCTTC. It specifies CSVGQQGGYTF. The rearrangement uses TRBV29-1 and TRBJ1-2; possibly TRBD1 for D (6 bases). Germline V gene sequence: CDR1 SQVTM, CDR2 ANQGSEA. Trimming stripped 6 bases from V and 8 bases from J, with 13 bases between. CDR3 length: 11 amino acids.

This clone was detected a few times. Other DNA sequences within the sample encode an identical CDR3. The genes are TRBV5-4 and TRBJ2-7; 10 nucleotides align to TRBD1. V lost 5 bases, J lost 4 bases, and 6 bases stayed unmatched. Germline V lookup: CDR1 SGHNT, CDR2 YYREEE (reference sequence). The CDR3 spans 14 residues. The CDR3 coding sequence is TGTGCCAGCAGGTCCGGGACAGGGGCTTACGAGCAGTACTTC. Protein sequence: CASRSGTGAYEQYF. The variable domain in full, completed from reference TRBV5-4 and TRBJ2-7, reads ETGVTQSPTHLIKTRGQQVTLRCSSQSGHNTVSWYQQALGQGPQFIFQYYREEENGRGNFPPRFSGLQFPNYSSELNVNALELDDSALYLCASRSGTGAYEQYFGPGTRLTVT.

This chain joins TRBV7-8 and TRBJ1-2, with TRBD1 as a possible D gene (5 bases). The CDR3 spans 12 residues. V dropped 5 bases and J dropped 6 bases, with 10 bases sitting between them. Germline V lookup: CDR1 SGHVS, CDR2 FQNEAQ. CDR3 amino acids: CASSPAGDGYTF. CDR3 DNA sequence: TGTGCCAGCAGCCCAGCGGGGGATGGCTACACCTTC.

The chain links TRBV10-1 to TRBJ1-1, with 9 bases matching TRBD1. Looked up from germline, CDR1 is WNHNN and CDR2 is SYGVQD (reference sequence). V was pared by 2 bases and J by 4 bases, with 17 bases of the junction left unmatched. CDR3 size: 19 residues. In nucleotides, the CDR3 is TGCGCCAGCAGTGAGCCCTACCGAGGAGACAGGGGGGGAGGCACTGAAGCTTTCTTT. It translates to CASSEPYRGDRGGGTEAFF.

The chain couples TRBV2 to TRBJ1-1; D not resolved. The germline V gene has CDR1 SNHLY and CDR2 FYNNEI. The V gene lost 1 base and the J gene lost 7 bases, with 10 bases spanning the gap. This CDR3 region has 13 residues. This chain's CDR3 is CASSEGPQYEAFF. DNA for the CDR3: TGTGCCAGCAGTGAAGGTCCGCAGTATGAAGCTTTCTTT.

The genes are TRBV11-2 and TRBJ2-5; TRBD2 matches 12 bases. This CDR3 is built from 18 residues. Trimming removed 3 bases from V and 5 bases from J; junction bases left unmatched: 13. Germline-derived CDR1 and CDR2 are SGHAT and FQNNGV. The CDR3 nucleotides read TGTGCCAGCAGCTTCCGCTCGACTAGCGGGAGAGGGAGGGAGACCCAGTACTTC. It is translated as CASSFRSTSGRGRETQYF. Combining the CDR3 with reference TRBV11-2 and TRBJ2-5 gives the whole variable domain EAGVAQSPRYKIIEKRQSVAFWCNPISGHATLYWYQQILGQGPKLLIQFQNNGVVDDSQLPKDRFSAERLKGVDSTLKIQPAKLEDSAVYLCASSFRSTSGRGRETQYFGPGTRLLVL.

V is TRBV5-6 and J is TRBJ2-3; the D call may be TRBD1 or TRBD2 (5 bases each). The CDR3 is 18 residues long. The V and J ends lost 7 bases and 2 bases respectively, with 26 bases between them. Germline assignment: CDR1 SGHDT and CDR2 YYEEEE. The CDR3 DNA reads as TGTGCCAGCCTACTCACCCAATTTACCGGGACGGACACAGATACGCAGTATTTT. Translated, it gives CASLLTQFTGTDTDTQYF.

V gene TRBV6-5 combines with J gene TRBJ1-1, with a possible D match to TRBD1 (6 bases). The CDR3 runs 14 residues. V was clipped by 4 bases and J by 6 bases, with 15 bases between them. CDR1 and CDR2 from the germline V gene are MNHEY and SVGAGI. CDR3 DNA: TGTGCCAGCAGTTTCAGGACAGAGCATGCTGAAGCTTTCTTT. Its protein is CASSFRTEHAEAFF.

The gene calls are TRBV19 and TRBJ1-6; 7 positions agree with TRBD1. The V and J ends lost 6 bases and 6 bases, in that order; junction bases with no gene match: 8. The CDR3 totals 15 residues. Per the germline V gene, CDR1 is LNHDA and CDR2 is SQIVND (reference sequence). CDR3 sequence: CASSQSTGFNSPLHF. DNA of the CDR3: TGTGCCAGTAGCCAATCGACAGGGTTTAATTCACCCCTCCACTTT.

The chain carries TRBV4-1 and TRBJ1-1; D is undetermined. The CDR3 sequence is 16 residues long. Deletions cut 0 bases from V and 4 bases from J, with 15 bases between. CDR1 and CDR2 (germline): MGHRA, YSYEKL. The CDR3 coding sequence is TGCGCCAGCAGCCAAGACAGGTATAATAGTGTCACTGAAGCTTTCTTT. It is translated as CASSQDRYNSVTEAFF.

The rearrangement uses TRBV29-1 and TRBJ2-5; no reliable D call. Trimming took 7 bases from V and 5 from J, leaving 8 bases between them. The CDR3 extends over 10 amino acids. CDR1 is SQVTM and CDR2 is ANQGSEA in the germline V gene. CDR3 nucleotide sequence: TGCAGCGCGCGAGCGGAGACCCAGTACTTC. Its protein product is CSARAETQYF.

For this clone: A junction end diverges from the germline sequence, so it may reflect a read error. V is TRBV4-1 and J is TRBJ2-7, with D unclear. The CDR3 extends over 13 amino acids. Germline CDR1 is MGHRA and CDR2 is YSYEKL. The CDR3: CASSQDDSYEQYF. The CDR3 bases are TGTGCCAGCAGCCAAGATGATTCCTACGAGCAGTACTTC.

V gene TRBV10-3 combines with J gene TRBJ2-3; 7 bases are shared with TRBD2. The germline V gene encodes CDR1 ENHRY and CDR2 SYGVKD. V lost 4 bases, J lost 2 bases, and 9 bases stayed unmatched. The CDR3 runs 16 residues. The CDR3 reads CAISGSGALLTDTQYF. For the CDR3, the DNA is TGTGCCATCAGTGGAAGCGGGGCTCTCCTCACAGATACGCAGTATTTT.

The chain joins TRBV7-9 to TRBJ2-7, with TRBD2 as a possible D gene (5 bases). V gave up 0 bases and J gave up 2 bases, with 5 bases separating them. The CDR3 extends over 13 amino acids. The germline V gene encodes CDR1 SEHNR and CDR2 FQNEAQ (reference sequence). The CDR3: CASSLAGTYEQYF. The CDR3 coding sequence is TGTGCCAGCAGCTTAGCCGGGACCTACGAGCAGTACTTC.

CDR3 in DNA: TGTGCCAGCAGTTACGGGACCACAGATACGCAGTATTTT. Protein: CASSYGTTDTQYF. The chain uses TRBV6-5 and TRBJ2-3; D tentatively reads TRBD1 or TRBD2 (5 bases each). The CDR3 is 13 residues long. Trimming shortened V by 2 bases and J by 2 bases, and 5 bases separated the two germline ends. CDR1 and CDR2 from the germline V gene are MNHEY and SVGAGI.

The chain joins TRBV19 to TRBJ2-7, with D tentatively TRBD2 (6 bases). With 7 bases removed from V and 3 bases from J, the gap between germline ends came to 19 bases. The germline V gene has CDR1 LNHDA and CDR2 SQIVND (reference sequence). This CDR3 has 15 amino acids. This CDR3 is CASTEGAEGGYEQYF. Written as DNA, the CDR3 is TGTGCCAGTACGGAAGGGGCGGAGGGAGGCTACGAGCAGTACTTC.

The chain uses TRBV5-4 and TRBJ1-1; no reliable D call. Germline loops: CDR1 SGHNT, CDR2 YYREEE (reference sequence). V lost 0 bases to trimming and J lost 3 bases, with 6 bases between them. This CDR3 has 13 amino acids. CDR3 bases: TGTGCCAGCAGCTTGGCGAGGGACACTGAAGCTTTCTTT. This gives the protein CASSLARDTEAFF. Full variable domain (missing parts from reference TRBV5-4 and TRBJ1-1): ETGVTQSPTHLIKTRGQQVTLRCSSQSGHNTVSWYQQALGQGPQFIFQYYREEENGRGNFPPRFSGLQFPNYSSELNVNALELDDSALYLCASSLARDTEAFFGQGTRLTVV.

The J gene is TRBJ1-1, the V gene TRBV4-1; weak D call: TRBD1 (5 bases). This CDR3 contains 14 residues. V lost 0 bases and J 6 bases, leaving 11 bases between the germline ends. The V gene's germline CDR1 is MGHRA and CDR2 YSYEKL. The CDR3 here is CASSQDEGDAEAFF. As DNA, the CDR3 is TGCGCCAGCAGCCAAGATGAAGGGGATGCTGAAGCTTTCTTT.

CDR3 sequence (DNA): TGTGCCAGCAGCCAAGTGAGGGAACTACATACCTACGAGCAGTACTTC. Its protein product is CASSQVRELHTYEQYF. The chain combines TRBV4-2 with TRBJ2-7; possible D gene TRBD2, 5 bases. Germline values: CDR1 LGHNA, CDR2 YNFKEQ. There are 16 residues in the CDR3. V lost 1 base and J lost 2, with 15 bases in between.

This clone has a single count. The genes are TRBV19 and TRBJ2-7; TRBD1 agrees at 9 bases. V lost 1 base to trimming and J lost 3 bases; unmatched junction nucleotides: 1. Per germline, CDR1 LNHDA and CDR2 SQIVND (reference sequence). The CDR3 length is 14 residues. The CDR3 protein is CASSIGTGDYEQYF. The CDR3 DNA reads TGTGCCAGTAGTATAGGGACAGGGGACTACGAGCAGTACTTC.